These 9 T cell receptor beta chains were all obtained from the same sample, sequenced in a study of blood T cell repertoires in COVID-19. Using immunoSEQ multiplex PCR, the repertoire was profiled, and TCRdb retains in-frame clones only, with some absent. The sample records around 160,000 clones, 70% to 90% being singletons. The specimen sequenced was peripheral blood. These receptors originate from a man between 60 and 70 years old with active or convalescent COVID-19.

This clone was seen just once. V usage is TRBV5-1 and J usage is TRBJ2-1; TRBD2 agrees at 13 bases. This CDR3 spans 15 amino acids. Germline-derived CDR1 and CDR2 are SGHRS and YFSETQ. V lost 2 bases, J lost 10 bases, and 6 bases stayed unmatched. The DNA of the CDR3 is TGCGCCAGCAGCTTAGGACTAGCGGGAGTAGGCGAGCAGTTCTTC. Its translation: CASSLGLAGVGEQFF.

The chain is built from TRBV19 and TRBJ2-1; 7 bases are shared with TRBD2. V shed 3 bases and J 12 bases; nucleotides not matched to a gene: 5. This CDR3 region has 12 residues. Germline V gene sequence: CDR1 LNHDA, CDR2 SQIVND (reference sequence). CDR3 nucleotides: TGTGCCAGTAGTATGGGCGGGAGATGGCAGTTCTTC. As protein: CASSMGGRWQFF.

This clone was observed once. This chain joins TRBV2 and TRBJ1-1; maybe TRBD1 (5 bases). V was shortened by 0 bases and J by 1 base, with 9 bases between the two germline ends. There are 15 residues in the CDR3. Germline lookup yields CDR1 SNHLY and CDR2 FYNNEI. DNA for the CDR3: TGTGCCAGCAGTGAAGCTGGTAGGGGGAACACTGAAGCTTTCTTT. It encodes CASSEAGRGNTEAFF.

The V gene is TRBV6-5, the J gene TRBJ1-5, with D tentatively TRBD1 (5 bases). Trimming removed 11 bases at V and 2 bases at J, with 10 bases between. This CDR3 is 12 amino acids long. The V gene's germline CDR1 is MNHEY and CDR2 SVGAGI. CDR3 nucleotides: TGTGCCGTCGGGGGGGGCAATCAGCCCCAGCATTTT. As protein: CAVGGGNQPQHF.

The J gene is TRBJ2-2, the V gene TRBV6-4; possibly TRBD1 for D (6 bases). The CDR3 contains 15 residues. Germline V gene lookup returns CDR1 MRHNA and CDR2 SNTAGT. Trimming removed 7 bases at V and 6 bases at J, with 18 bases between. CDR3 region: CASTHPGESAGELFF. In DNA form, the CDR3 reads TGTGCCAGCACCCATCCAGGGGAGAGCGCCGGGGAGCTGTTTTTT.

The V and J genes are TRBV29-1 and TRBJ2-7; 13 bases agree with TRBD2. V shed 5 bases, J shed 7 bases, and the junction held 11 bases outside the gene matches. This CDR3 has 15 residues. Germline V gene data show CDR1 as SQVTM and CDR2 as ANQGSEA. The CDR3 protein is CSVPLTSGRHSEQYF. CDR3 sequence (DNA): TGCAGCGTTCCTTTGACTAGCGGGAGGCATTCTGAGCAGTACTTC.

This chain uses TRBV9 with TRBJ2-3; maybe TRBD2 (6 bases). Germline V CDR1 and CDR2: SGDLS, YYNGEE. V lost 3 bases to trimming and J lost 4 bases, with 21 bases between them. The CDR3 runs to 17 residues. The CDR3 here is CASSDTRRREASDTQYF. The CDR3 DNA sequence: TGTGCCAGCAGCGATACCCGTCGGAGGGAGGCTTCAGATACGCAGTATTTT.

The chain has TRBV29-1 and TRBJ2-3, with TRBD1 identical over 7 bases. V was pared by 5 bases and J by 2 bases, with 10 bases of the junction left unmatched. There are 15 residues in the CDR3. Germline loops: CDR1 SQVTM, CDR2 ANQGSEA. As DNA, the CDR3 is TGCAGCGTTTGTACGGACAGGAGATTCACAGATACGCAGTATTTT. Translation: CSVCTDRRFTDTQYF.

V is TRBV24-1 and J is TRBJ2-1, with D perhaps TRBD1 (5 bases). Germline-derived CDR1 and CDR2 are KGHDR and SFDVKD. The CDR3 is 12 amino acids. The germline V and J ends were trimmed by 5 bases and 8 bases, with 9 bases remaining between them. CDR3 nucleotides: TGTGCCACCAGTGGGAACAGGCATGAGCAGTTCTTC. Its translation is CATSGNRHEQFF.